The 21 T cell receptor beta chains below all came from one sample that was sequenced in a study of CD8+ T cells in alopecia areata. cDNA reverse transcribed from extracted RNA served as the sequencing template. Clones were sequenced by immunoSEQ multiplex PCR, and TCRdb holds only the in-frame ones, with some missing. The sample lists about 98,000 clones; roughly 42% were seen once. The specimen was CD4+ T cells sorted from blood. The receptor set was obtained from a human donor with alopecia areata.

V is TRBV5-1 and J is TRBJ2-1; D may be TRBD1 (5 bases). The CDR3 extends over 12 amino acids. In germline, CDR1 is SGHRS, CDR2 YFSETQ. Trimming left V 1 base short and J 7 bases short, with 6 bases between. CDR3: CASSLRQNEQFF. In nucleotides, the CDR3 is TGCGCCAGCAGCTTGCGACAGAATGAGCAGTTCTTC.

The genes are TRBV15 and TRBJ1-1; no reliable D call. Germline assignment: CDR1 LNHNV and CDR2 YYDKDF (reference sequence). The V end lost 0 bases, the J end lost 7 bases, and 15 bases lay between the germline ends. This CDR3 contains 15 residues. For the CDR3, the DNA is TGTGCCACCAGCAGAGAGGGTGCAATAGGATATGAAGCTTTCTTT. This sequence encodes CATSREGAIGYEAFF.

The V gene is TRBV5-4, the J gene TRBJ2-5, with 8 bases matching TRBD2. The CDR3 loop spans 18 amino acids. Germline CDR1 and CDR2: SGHNT and YYREEE (reference sequence). Losses at the gene ends were 3 bases for V and 3 bases for J; bases not matched to a gene: 16. The CDR3 here is CASSSSISWATSEETQYF. Here the CDR3 DNA reads TGTGCCAGCAGCTCCAGTATTTCCTGGGCGACTAGCGAAGAGACCCAGTACTTC. Full variable domain (outside the CDR3, taken from reference TRBV5-4 and TRBJ2-5): ETGVTQSPTHLIKTRGQQVTLRCSSQSGHNTVSWYQQALGQGPQFIFQYYREEENGRGNFPPRFSGLQFPNYSSELNVNALELDDSALYLCASSSSISWATSEETQYFGPGTRLLVL.

The chain carries TRBV30 and TRBJ1-2; D might be TRBD1 (5 bases). Germline lookup yields CDR1 GTSNPN and CDR2 SVGIG (reference sequence). The CDR3 contains 12 residues. V lost 2 bases and J lost 8, with 12 bases in between. The CDR3 DNA sequence: TGTGCCTGGAGTAGACAGTCGGGGGGCTACACCTTC. Amino acid sequence: CAWSRQSGGYTF.

This chain connects TRBV2 to TRBJ1-6; D gene ambiguous. The CDR3 length is 11 residues. With 6 bases removed from V and 8 bases from J, the gap between germline ends came to 5 bases. Germline CDR1 reads SNHLY; CDR2 reads FYNNEI. The CDR3 nucleotides read TGTGCCAGCAGCGGATATTCACCCCTCCACTTT. It encodes CASSGYSPLHF.

The rearrangement joins TRBV5-6 to TRBJ2-7; D is possibly TRBD1 (6 bases). Germline CDR1 SGHDT, CDR2 YYEEEE. V lost 3 bases and J 4 bases, leaving 26 bases between the germline ends. CDR3 length: 18 residues. The CDR3 is CASSSRDKLWGMGYEQYF. The CDR3 coding sequence is TGTGCCAGCAGCTCCCGGGACAAACTATGGGGGATGGGATACGAGCAGTACTTC.

The J gene is TRBJ2-6, the V gene TRBV27; no definite D call. The CDR3 spans 14 residues. Deletions cut 3 bases from V and 2 bases from J, with 5 bases between. The germline CDR1 and CDR2 sequences are MNHEY and SMNVEV (reference sequence). As DNA, the CDR3 is TGTGCCAGCAGTTTGTCTACTGGGGCCAACGTCCTGACTTTC. Its translation: CASSLSTGANVLTF. Variable domain in full (rest from reference TRBV27 and TRBJ2-6): EAQVTQNPRYLITVTGKKLTVTCSQNMNHEYMSWYRQDPGLGLRQIYYSMNVEVTDKGDVPEGYKVSRKEKRNFPLILESPSPNQTSLYFCASSLSTGANVLTFGAGSRLTVL.

This clone was counted only a few times. The chain has TRBV28 and TRBJ2-4; weak D call: TRBD2 (6 bases). CDR3 length: 14 residues. Germline V lookup: CDR1 MDHEN, CDR2 SYDVKM. V dropped 4 bases and J dropped 2 bases, with 9 bases sitting between them. CDR3 amino acids: CASSSGDTKNIQYF. The DNA for the CDR3 is TGTGCCAGCAGTTCGGGGGATACCAAAAACATTCAGTACTTC. Drawing the rest from reference TRBV28 and TRBJ2-4, the complete variable domain is DVKVTQSSRYLVKRTGEKVFLECVQDMDHENMFWYRQDPGLGLRLIYFSYDVKMKEKGDIPEGYSVSREKKERFSLILESASTNQTSMYLCASSSGDTKNIQYFGAGTRLSVL.

The gene calls are TRBV5-1 and TRBJ2-1, with 8 bases lining up with TRBD2. Trimming removed 4 bases from V and 2 bases from J; junction bases left unmatched: 2. Germline assignment: CDR1 SGHRS and CDR2 YFSETQ. This CDR3 has 14 residues. CDR3 DNA: TGCGCCAGCAGCCCGGGAGGGCCCTACAATGAGCAGTTCTTC. Protein sequence: CASSPGGPYNEQFF.

This clone was observed a handful of times. V is TRBV30 and J is TRBJ2-1; D possibly uses TRBD1 or TRBD2 (5 bases each). Germline CDR1 and CDR2: GTSNPN and SVGIG (reference sequence). V was shortened by 1 base and J by 6 bases, with 7 bases between the two germline ends. This CDR3 is built from 12 residues. The CDR3 protein is CAWSGGPNEQFF. CDR3 in DNA: TGTGCCTGGAGTGGGGGACCCAATGAGCAGTTCTTC.

V and J are TRBV7-8 and TRBJ2-7; no firm D call. CDR1 is SGHVS, CDR2 FQNEAQ, per germline. V was trimmed by 5 bases and J by 3 bases, leaving 5 bases between them. The length of the CDR3 is 11 residues. The CDR3 DNA sequence: TGTGCCAGCAGCGCAGACTACGAGCAGTACTTC. Its protein is CASSADYEQYF.

This rearrangement joins TRBV7-9 to TRBJ1-2, with TRBD1 matching 9 bases. The junction had 6 bases not matched to a gene; V was cut back by 4 bases and J by 6 bases. This CDR3 has 14 residues. Germline V gives CDR1 SEHNR, CDR2 FQNEAQ (reference sequence). This CDR3 reads CASSSSGTGNGYTF. The CDR3 nucleotides are TGTGCCAGCAGCTCTTCCGGGACAGGGAATGGCTACACCTTC.

In this sample, this clone turned up a few times. The chain recombines TRBV29-1 with TRBJ2-1, with TRBD2 matching over 12 bases. The V gene's germline CDR1 is SQVTM and CDR2 ANQGSEA. The CDR3 has 18 residues. V shed 2 bases, J shed 4 bases, and the junction held 12 bases outside the gene matches. The CDR3 spells CSVESGQLTSGSYNEQFF. The CDR3 DNA is TGCAGCGTTGAATCGGGACAGTTGACTAGCGGGAGTTACAATGAGCAGTTCTTC.

This clone was seen a few times. Other DNA sequences in this sample translate to the same CDR3. The rearrangement uses TRBV29-1 and TRBJ2-5; 12 nucleotides line up with TRBD1. Losses at the gene ends were 7 bases for V and 4 bases for J; bases not matched to a gene: 4. Germline assignment: CDR1 SQVTM and CDR2 ANQGSEA. CDR3 length: 13 amino acids. Here the CDR3 reads CSAGTGGRETQYF. CDR3 in DNA: TGCAGCGCTGGGACAGGGGGCAGAGAGACCCAGTACTTC. The variable domain in full, completed from reference TRBV29-1 and TRBJ2-5, reads SAVISQKPSRDICQRGTSLTIQCQVDSQVTMMFWYRQQPGQSLTLIATANQGSEATYESGFVIDKFPISRPNLTFSTLTVSNMSPEDSSIYLCSAGTGGRETQYFGPGTRLLVL.

The chain employs TRBV18 and TRBJ2-5; D call uncertain. CDR3 length: 14 residues. Germline V gene data show CDR1 as KGHSH and CDR2 as LQKENI. Trimming took 5 bases from V and 2 from J, leaving 12 bases between them. The CDR3 sequence is CASSASIGQETQYF. In DNA form, the CDR3 reads TGTGCCAGCTCAGCTTCGATTGGACAAGAGACCCAGTACTTC. Full variable domain (outside the CDR3, taken from reference TRBV18 and TRBJ2-5): NAGVMQNPRHLVRRRGQEARLRCSPMKGHSHVYWYRQLPEEGLKFMVYLQKENIIDESGMPKERFSAEFPKEGPSILRIQQVVRGDSAAYFCASSASIGQETQYFGPGTRLLVL.

As to this clone: Other nucleotide sequences from this sample produce the same CDR3. The chain has TRBV29-1 and TRBJ2-5; TRBD1 aligns across 9 bases. CDR3 length equals 13 residues. The V gene's germline CDR1 is SQVTM and CDR2 ANQGSEA. Trimming took 6 bases from V and 3 from J; bases not matched to a gene: 5. The DNA of the CDR3 is TGCAGCGTCTCAACAGGGGGCGAAGAGACCCAGTACTTC. This codes for CSVSTGGEETQYF.

The CDR3 loop reads CSVGSGSGNTIYF. The CDR3 nucleotides read TGCAGCGTTGGTTCAGGCTCTGGAAACACCATATATTTT. V is TRBV29-1 and J is TRBJ1-3, with unresolved D. The CDR3 spans 13 residues. From germline, CDR1 is SQVTM and CDR2 ANQGSEA. V lost 4 bases and J lost 0, with 7 bases in between.

The sample holds one count of this clone. CDR3: CASGGHSNQPQHF. DNA for the CDR3: TGTGCCTCAGGGGGACACAGCAATCAGCCCCAGCATTTT. The rearrangement links TRBV30 to TRBJ1-5; 7 bases are a match to TRBD1. Germline CDR1 is GTSNPN and CDR2 is SVGIG (reference sequence). The V segment lost 7 bases and the J segment 1 base; nucleotides outside the gene matches: 4. The CDR3 runs 13 residues.

This clone was found a few times. The rearrangement links TRBV29-1 to TRBJ2-7; 7 nucleotides agree with TRBD1. V lost 4 bases and J lost 3; bases outside the gene matches: 9. The germline gives CDR1 SQVTM, CDR2 ANQGSEA. The CDR3 contains 14 residues. The DNA of the CDR3 is TGCAGCGTTGGCATCGGCAGGGGGAACTACGAGCAGTACTTC. It yields the protein CSVGIGRGNYEQYF.

This chain joins TRBV14 and TRBJ2-7; D remains unclear. The CDR3 runs to 13 residues. The V gene lost 2 bases and the J gene lost 0 bases, with 5 bases spanning the gap. Looked up from germline, CDR1 is SGHDN and CDR2 is FVKESK. This CDR3 is CASSQRYSYEQYF. The CDR3 DNA is TGTGCCAGCAGCCAACGTTACTCCTACGAGCAGTACTTC.

The J gene is TRBJ2-1, the V gene TRBV15; tentatively, D is TRBD2 (5 bases). This CDR3 has 15 amino acids. V lost 1 base and J lost 9, with 16 bases in between. From germline, CDR1 is LNHNV and CDR2 YYDKDF (reference sequence). This CDR3 reads CATSRAMGYGGEQFF. CDR3 coding DNA: TGTGCCACCAGCAGAGCTATGGGATATGGAGGTGAGCAGTTCTTC.